This TCR beta chain was retrieved from a study of T cell changes during pregnancy in multiple sclerosis. J was trimmed by 2 bases and V by 3 bases; bases with no gene match: 4. Germline CDR1 SGDLS, CDR2 YYNGEE. This CDR3 is 15 amino acids long. The repertoire was sequenced with immunoSEQ multiplex PCR; TCRdb's copy has only in-frame clones and lacks some. The table includes nearly 110,000 clones, around 90% detected once. The chain couples TRBV9 to TRBJ2-1; TRBD1 matches at 8 bases. The sequence was collected from a female donor in good health, enrolled as a control in a pregnancy study. Source: peripheral blood, taken in the third trimester of pregnancy. CDR3 sequence reads: CASSADRVPYNEQFF. The CDR3 region has the DNA TGTGCCAGCAGCGCGGACAGGGTCCCCTACAATGAGCAGTTCTTC.